Below, 19 T cell receptor beta chains from the same sample are listed, as sequenced in a study of blood T cell repertoires in COVID-19. This table comes from immunoSEQ multiplex PCR, and its TCRdb copy is limited to in-frame clones, with some not included. The table has tens of thousands of clones, around 83% seen once; the top ten hold more than 4.5%. The specimen was peripheral blood. The source of these receptors is a human donor in a cohort sampled during active or convalescent COVID-19.

The chain employs TRBV10-2 and TRBJ2-7; possibly TRBD2 for D (6 bases). In germline, CDR1 is WSHSY, CDR2 SAAADI. The V end lost 3 bases, the J end lost 1 base, and 13 bases lay between the germline ends. This CDR3 spans 15 amino acids. CDR3 protein: CASSESGGSSYEQYF. CDR3 DNA: TGCGCCAGCAGTGAAAGTGGGGGGTCGTCCTACGAGCAGTACTTC.

The sample holds one count of this clone. The chain recombines TRBV27 with TRBJ1-1; D is unresolved. CDR1 is MNHEY, CDR2 SMNVEV, per germline (reference sequence). Trimming shortened V by 5 bases and J by 2 bases, and 18 bases separated the two germline ends. The CDR3 totals 16 residues. DNA for the CDR3: TGTGCCAGCAGTCCCCTACTGCTGTCCGCCAACACTGAAGCTTTCTTT. Protein sequence: CASSPLLLSANTEAFF.

V and J are TRBV12-3 or TRBV12-4 and TRBJ1-2; D ambiguous. There are 12 residues in the CDR3. V lost 6 bases to trimming and J lost 1 base, with 6 bases between them. The CDR3 spells CASSQDNYGYTF. The CDR3 DNA follows: TGTGCCAGCAGCCAGGATAACTATGGCTACACCTTC.

The chain carries TRBV9 and TRBJ2-3; maybe TRBD2 (6 bases). The germline V gene encodes CDR1 SGDLS and CDR2 YYNGEE. The CDR3 consists of 13 residues. The ends were cut back, 0 bases at V and 4 bases at J, with 6 bases in the middle. CDR3: CASSVGLADTQYF. CDR3 DNA: TGTGCCAGCAGCGTAGGACTAGCAGATACGCAGTATTTT.

The chain recombines TRBV3-1 (or the pseudogene TRBV3-2) with TRBJ1-2; TRBD1 aligns across 8 bases. Germline CDR1 LGHDT, CDR2 YNNKEL (reference sequence). The CDR3 covers 14 residues. Germline trimming cut 2 bases from V and 7 bases from J; bases unmatched to any gene: 6. CDR3 coding DNA: TGTGCCAGCAGCCAACAAGGCACAGGGGGTGGCTACACCTTC. Its translation is CASSQQGTGGGYTF.

This clone has just one count. V usage is TRBV4-3 and J usage is TRBJ1-2; 10 positions agree with TRBD1. Per the germline V gene, CDR1 is LGHNA and CDR2 is YSLEER. The V segment lost 2 bases and the J segment 6 bases; nucleotides outside the gene matches: 6. The length of the CDR3 is 15 residues. CDR3 protein: CASSQLYGQGDGYTF. CDR3 nucleotides: TGCGCCAGCAGCCAATTATACGGACAGGGGGATGGCTACACCTTC.

This clone showed up just a few times. The V and J genes are TRBV5-5 and TRBJ2-1, with a possible D match to TRBD1 (6 bases). The ends were cut back, 1 base at V and 7 bases at J, with 12 bases in the middle. Germline CDR1 is SGHKS and CDR2 is YYEKEE (reference sequence). The CDR3 covers 14 residues. CDR3 nucleotide sequence: TGTGCCAGCAGCTTGCAGGGGCCCAAGAATGAGCAGTTCTTC. This encodes CASSLQGPKNEQFF.

The chain has TRBV7-9 and TRBJ1-6; D is perhaps TRBD1 (5 bases). Trimming stripped 5 bases from V and 9 bases from J, with 14 bases between. Germline V gives CDR1 SEHNR, CDR2 FQNEAQ (reference sequence). There are 14 residues in the CDR3. As DNA, the CDR3 is TGTGCCAGCAGCCCCTTACAAGGGGCTTCACCCCTCCACTTT. This translates into CASSPLQGASPLHF. The full variable domain, with the rest looked up from reference TRBV7-9 and TRBJ1-6, is DTGVSQNPRHKITKRGQNVTFRCDPISEHNRLYWYRQTLGQGPEFLTYFQNEAQLEKSRLLSDRFSAERPKGSFSTLEIQRTEQGDSAMYLCASSPLQGASPLHFGNGTRLTVT.

This chain links TRBV10-3 with TRBJ1-2, with D perhaps TRBD1 (6 bases). The CDR3 runs 13 residues. Trimming removed 0 bases at V and 9 bases at J, with 11 bases between. CDR1 and CDR2 (germline): ENHRY, SYGVKD. CDR3 protein: CAISESGGRSYTF. The CDR3 DNA reads as TGTGCCATCAGTGAGTCTGGGGGCAGGAGCTACACCTTC.

This clone has just a few counts. The chain recombines TRBV6-2 or TRBV6-3 with TRBJ2-3; the D gene is possibly TRBD1 (6 bases). V was cut by 6 bases and J by 0 bases, with 13 bases left in between. Germline V gives CDR1 MNHEY, CDR2 SVGEGT. This CDR3 is built from 15 residues. The CDR3 coding sequence is TGTGCCAGCAGCCTCCGGGACATAAGCACAGATACGCAGTATTTT. This translates into CASSLRDISTDTQYF.

The chain employs TRBV6-2 or TRBV6-3 and TRBJ2-5; 12 bases align to TRBD2. The CDR3 is 15 residues long. CDR1 is MNHEY and CDR2 is SVGEGT in the germline V gene. J lost 1 base, V lost 5 bases, and 2 bases had no gene match. The DNA of the CDR3 is TGTGCCAGCAGTCAACTAGCGGGGGGCCAAGAGACCCAGTACTTC. It encodes CASSQLAGGQETQYF.

This clone was detected only once. The gene calls are TRBV19 and TRBJ1-2, with TRBD1 as a possible D gene (6 bases). CDR3 length: 13 residues. Between the trimmed V and J ends, which lost 2 bases and 7 bases, there was a span of 11 bases. Germline CDR1 reads LNHDA; CDR2 reads SQIVND (reference sequence). The CDR3 DNA reads as TGTGCCAGTAGTATAACAGGGCCTTCTGGCTACACCTTC. It yields the protein CASSITGPSGYTF. The full variable domain, completed using reference TRBV19 and TRBJ1-2, is DGGITQSPKYLFRKEGQNVTLSCEQNLNHDAMYWYRQDPGQGLRLIYYSQIVNDFQKGDIAEGYSVSREKKESFPLTVTSAQKNPTAFYLCASSITGPSGYTFGSGTRLTVV.

The sample holds one count of this clone. This chain links TRBV7-3 with TRBJ2-5; D unresolved. The germline gives CDR1 SGHTA, CDR2 FQGTGA. V lost 1 base and J lost 2, with 8 bases in between. The CDR3 spans 14 residues. CDR3 amino acids: CASSLSTDQETQYF. The CDR3 DNA reads as TGTGCCAGCAGCTTAAGTACAGATCAAGAGACCCAGTACTTC.

V is TRBV7-3 and J is TRBJ2-3, with TRBD2 matching 7 bases. Germline V gene lookup returns CDR1 SGHTA and CDR2 FQGTGA. The trim removed 5 bases at V and 1 base at J, leaving 3 bases unmatched. This CDR3 is 14 amino acids long. The CDR3 spells CASSPRGGTDTQYF. In DNA, the CDR3 is TGTGCCAGCAGCCCTCGGGGGGGCACAGATACGCAGTATTTT.

The rearrangement uses TRBV23-1 and TRBJ1-3; tentative D call: TRBD1 (5 bases). TRBV23-1 is flagged as an ORF with uncertain function. This CDR3 is built from 18 residues. Trimming stripped 4 bases from V and 3 bases from J, with 22 bases between. The CDR3 reads CASSPKLNRGVCGNTIYF. The CDR3 DNA is TGCGCCAGCAGTCCCAAATTGAACCGGGGGGTTTGTGGAAACACCATATATTTT.

The V and J genes are TRBV3-1 (or the pseudogene TRBV3-2) and TRBJ2-1; tentatively, D is TRBD1 (6 bases). This CDR3 region has 16 residues. V lost 1 base to trimming and J lost 0 bases, with 10 bases between them. Germline values: CDR1 LGHDT, CDR2 YNNKEL (reference sequence). Here the CDR3 reads CASSQVRGGSYNEQFF. CDR3 nucleotides: TGTGCCAGCAGCCAAGTACGAGGGGGCTCCTACAATGAGCAGTTCTTC.

The chain has TRBV9 and TRBJ2-2, with TRBD2 matching 11 bases. V lost 0 bases to trimming and J lost 8 bases; unmatched junction nucleotides: 6. The CDR3 runs 16 residues. From germline, CDR1 is SGDLS and CDR2 YYNGEE. CDR3 region: CASSVGVAGGPGELFF. CDR3 nucleotides: TGTGCCAGCAGCGTAGGAGTAGCGGGGGGGCCAGGGGAGCTGTTTTTT.

The V gene is TRBV19, the J gene TRBJ2-1; TRBD1 matches at 9 bases. There are 16 residues in the CDR3. CDR1 is LNHDA and CDR2 is SQIVND in the germline V gene (reference sequence). V lost 3 bases and J lost 2; bases outside the gene matches: 5. CDR3 sequence (DNA): TGTGCCAGTAGTATCCGGACAGGGGCGACCTACAATGAGCAGTTCTTC. Translating it yields CASSIRTGATYNEQFF.

This clone has just one count. The V call is TRBV24-1, the J call TRBJ1-2; 8 bases agree with TRBD1. J was trimmed by 3 bases and V by 3 bases; bases with no gene match: 2. The germline V gene has CDR1 KGHDR and CDR2 SFDVKD. The CDR3 spans 14 residues. The CDR3, as DNA: TGTGCCACCAGTGATACGACAGGGGACTATGGCTACACCTTC. It is translated as CATSDTTGDYGYTF.